The clone carrying this T cell receptor (beta chain) was picked up a small number of times. TCRdb passed the RACE reads through MiXCR, listing each CDR3 protein once. The sample consists of 190,000 or so distinct CDR3 sequences, about 22% of them appearing once. These data come from a study of human T cells and chemical hapten exposure. Time point reported: patch test 3, about 24 weeks after DPC sensitization. Regarding treatment: therapeutic diphenylcyclopropenone sensitization with weekly scalp DPC. The CDR3 covers 18 residues. V lost 4 bases to trimming and J lost 6 bases; unmatched junction nucleotides: 13. CDR1 is LGHNA and CDR2 is YSLEER in the germline V gene.

This chain links TRBV4-3 with TRBJ2-1; 12 bases line up with TRBD2. This specimen consisted of whole blood, obtained in connection with sensitization to the hapten diphenylcyclopropenone (DPC). The source of this sequence is a woman aged 40 to 50 with alopecia areata. Some clones in this sample may be carry-over from other donors' samples. This CDR3 reads CASSPRTSGNPFFNEQFF. CDR3 DNA sequence: TGCGCCAGCAGCCCCCGGACTAGCGGGAACCCCTTTTTCAATGAGCAGTTCTTC.